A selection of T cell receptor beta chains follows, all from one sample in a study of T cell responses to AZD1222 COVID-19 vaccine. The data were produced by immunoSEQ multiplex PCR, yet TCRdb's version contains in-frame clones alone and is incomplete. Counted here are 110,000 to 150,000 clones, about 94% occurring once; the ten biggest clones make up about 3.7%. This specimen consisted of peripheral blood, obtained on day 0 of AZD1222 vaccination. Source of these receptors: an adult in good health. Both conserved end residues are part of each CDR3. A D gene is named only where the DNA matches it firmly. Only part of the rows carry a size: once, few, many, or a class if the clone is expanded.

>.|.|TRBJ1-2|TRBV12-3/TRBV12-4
TGTGCCAGCAGTCCCCCGTGGGCAGACAACTACACCTTC
CASSPPWADNYTF
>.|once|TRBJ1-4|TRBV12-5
TGTGCTAGTGGTTTGGCCGCGATGAAAAATGAAAAACTGTTTTTT
CASGLAAMKNEKLFF
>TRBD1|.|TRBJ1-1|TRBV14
TGTGCCAGCAGCAAGGCAGGGGGTGCGAACACTGAAGCTTTCTTT
CASSKAGGANTEAFF
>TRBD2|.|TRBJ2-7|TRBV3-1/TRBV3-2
TGTGCCAGCAGCCAAGTGCTAGCGGGACTTCACTCCGAGCAGTACTTC
CASSQVLAGLHSEQYF
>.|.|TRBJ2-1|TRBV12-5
TGTGCTAGTGGTTTGATGGTCGGGAGCTTTAATGAGCAGTTCTTC
CASGLMVGSFNEQFF
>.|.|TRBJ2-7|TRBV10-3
TGTGCCTCGTTGACAGGAGCCGGGCACGAGCAGTACTTC
CASLTGAGHEQYF
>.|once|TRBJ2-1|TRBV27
TGTGCCAGCAGTTTTTCCCCGCCGGAGTTCAATGAGCAGTTCTTC
CASSFSPPEFNEQFF
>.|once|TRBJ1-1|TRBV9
TGTGCCAGCAGCCCTCGAGCGACAGTTGAAGCTTTCTTT
CASSPRATVEAFF
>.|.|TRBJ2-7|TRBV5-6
TGTGCCAGCAGCTTTTTGAAGGGGGAATACGAGCAGTACTTC
CASSFLKGEYEQYF
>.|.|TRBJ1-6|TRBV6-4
TGTGCCAGCAGTGAATCAGGGGCGGGCTCACCCCTCCACTTT
CASSESGAGSPLHF
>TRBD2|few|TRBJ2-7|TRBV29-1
TGCAGCGTTGCTGGCGGGAGGCCCTACGAGCAGTACTTC
CSVAGGRPYEQYF
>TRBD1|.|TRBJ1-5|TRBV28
TGTGCCAGCACCCTAGGACAGGGTTCAGGTTTTGGAAATCAGCCCCAGCATTTT
CASTLGQGSGFGNQPQHF
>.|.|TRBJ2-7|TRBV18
TGTGCCAGCTCACTTCTGGACTCTGGCTACGAGCAGTACTTC
CASSLLDSGYEQYF
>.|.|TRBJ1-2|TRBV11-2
TGTGCCAGCAGCTTGTCAGGCTATGGCTACACCTTC
CASSLSGYGYTF
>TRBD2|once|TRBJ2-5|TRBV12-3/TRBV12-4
TGTGCCAGCAGCTTGGGACCGGGGGGGACCCAGTACTTC
CASSLGPGGTQYF
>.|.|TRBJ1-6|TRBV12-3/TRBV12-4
TGTGCCAGCAGGGCGGGGTCAAATTCACCCCTCCACTTT
CASRAGSNSPLHF
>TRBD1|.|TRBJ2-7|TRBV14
TGTGCCAGCAGCCGTGGGGGACAGGGAGGCTACGAGCAGTACTTC
CASSRGGQGGYEQYF
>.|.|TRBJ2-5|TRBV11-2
TGTGCCAGCAGCTTTGACAGAGCCTACCAAGAGACCCAGTACTTC
CASSFDRAYQETQYF
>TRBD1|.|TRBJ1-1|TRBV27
TGTGCCAGCAGGGACAGGGGGCGGGAGGCTTTCTTT
CASRDRGREAFF
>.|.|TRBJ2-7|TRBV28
TGTGCCAGCAGGTACTACCACGAGCAGTACTTC
CASRYYHEQYF
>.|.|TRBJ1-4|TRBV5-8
TGTGCCAGCCCCCGGGGAACTAATGAAAAACTGTTTTTT
CASPRGTNEKLFF
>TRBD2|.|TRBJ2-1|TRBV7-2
TGTGCCAGCAAAAAATCCACGGGAGGCCACAATGAGCAGTTCTTC
CASKKSTGGHNEQFF
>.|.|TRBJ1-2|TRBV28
TGTGCCAGCAGTTTGCAGGGTACCGGCTACACCTTC
CASSLQGTGYTF
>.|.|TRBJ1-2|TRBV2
TGTGCCAGCAGTGAAATGGCTAACTATGGCTACACCTTC
CASSEMANYGYTF
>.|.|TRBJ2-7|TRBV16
TGTGCCAGCAACGGGGACGGCACCTACTACGAGCAGTACTTC
CASNGDGTYYEQYF
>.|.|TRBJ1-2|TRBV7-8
TGTGCCAGCAGCCCAGCCGTAGGTGGCGGAACCTATGGCTACACCTTC
CASSPAVGGGTYGYTF
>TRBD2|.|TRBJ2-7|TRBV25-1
TGTGCCAGCAGTTTGGGGACTAGCGGGATTAGGTCGTCAGACGAGCAGTACTTC
CASSLGTSGIRSSDEQYF
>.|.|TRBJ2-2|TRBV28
TGTGCCAGCAGTTTACGAGGGAGCCCCACCGGGGAGCTGTTTTTT
CASSLRGSPTGELFF
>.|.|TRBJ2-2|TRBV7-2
TGTGCCAGCAGCTCTTTGGCGGGCGGAGTCCAGGCCGGGGAGCTGTTTTTT
CASSSLAGGVQAGELFF
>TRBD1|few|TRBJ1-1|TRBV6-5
TGTGCCAGCAGTTGGGACAGGGGAGGGACTGAAGCTTTCTTT
CASSWDRGGTEAFF
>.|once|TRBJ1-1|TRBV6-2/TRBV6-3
TGTGCCAGCAGTAGAGGACAGGAAGCTTTCTTT
CASSRGQEAFF
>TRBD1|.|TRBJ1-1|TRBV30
TGTGCCTGGGGGACAGGCTTGAACACTGAAGCTTTCTTT
CAWGTGLNTEAFF
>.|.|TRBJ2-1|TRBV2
TGTGCCAGCAGTGAAAACAGCGTCTCCTACAATGAGCAGTTCTTC
CASSENSVSYNEQFF
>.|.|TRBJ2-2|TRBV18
TGTGCCAGCTCACCATCCGGACAGTACACCGGGGAGCTGTTTTTT
CASSPSGQYTGELFF
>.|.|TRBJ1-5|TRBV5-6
TGTGCCAGCAGCTTGGACCGGGGAAATAGCAATCAGCCCCAGCATTTT
CASSLDRGNSNQPQHF
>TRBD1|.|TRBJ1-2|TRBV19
TGTGCCAGTAGAGTAGGGACAGCGCAAGGCTACACCTTC
CASRVGTAQGYTF
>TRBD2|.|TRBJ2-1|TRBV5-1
TGCGCCAGCAGCTTGGTCGGGACTAGCGGGAATGAGCAGTTCTTC
CASSLVGTSGNEQFF
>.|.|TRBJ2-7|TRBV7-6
TGTGCCAGCAGTCAAGGGGGTGCGGGCTTCGAGCAGTACTTC
CASSQGGAGFEQYF
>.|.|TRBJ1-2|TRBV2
TGTGCCAGCAGTGAAAGCAGGGGCCGCGGCTACACCTTC
CASSESRGRGYTF
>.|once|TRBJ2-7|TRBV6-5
TGTGCCAGCAGTTACTCGACCGGAATTGGATACGAGCAGTACTTC
CASSYSTGIGYEQYF
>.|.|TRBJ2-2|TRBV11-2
TGTGCCAGCAGCTTAGGGCGGCAGAACACCGGGGAGCTGTTTTTT
CASSLGRQNTGELFF
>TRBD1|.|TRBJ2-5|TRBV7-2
TGTGCCAGCAGCTTACGTTGGGACAGGGGACGAGAGACCCAGTACTTC
CASSLRWDRGRETQYF
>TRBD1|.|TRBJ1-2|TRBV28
TGTGCCAGCAGTCTCGGGACAGGGTGGGACGGCTACACCTTC
CASSLGTGWDGYTF
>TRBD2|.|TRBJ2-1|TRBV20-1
TGCAGTGCTAGTCCCGAACTAGCGGGAGGGGCAGGTGAGCAGTTCTTC
CSASPELAGGAGEQFF
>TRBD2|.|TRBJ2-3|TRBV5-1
TGCGCCAGCAGTCTTGACGGGACTAGCGGGGGAAATACGCAGTATTTT
CASSLDGTSGGNTQYF
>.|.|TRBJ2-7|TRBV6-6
TGTGCCAGCACCCTCGGGGACACCGCCAAGCTTGGGCAGTACTTC
CASTLGDTAKLGQYF
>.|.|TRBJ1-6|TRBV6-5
TGTGCCAGCGGACGGGACACCCATAATTCACCCCTCCACTTT
CASGRDTHNSPLHF
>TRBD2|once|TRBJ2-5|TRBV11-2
TGTGCCAGCAGCATGACACTAGCGGGAGTAGGAGAGACCCAGTACTTC
CASSMTLAGVGETQYF
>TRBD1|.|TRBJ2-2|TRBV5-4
TGTGCCAGCAGCTTGGCCCGGGACAGGGGTTCCGGGGAGCTGTTTTTT
CASSLARDRGSGELFF
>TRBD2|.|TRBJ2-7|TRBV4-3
TGCGCCAGCAGCCAAGGGGTAGCGGGAGTTAGCGAGCAGTACTTC
CASSQGVAGVSEQYF
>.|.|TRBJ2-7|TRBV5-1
TGCGCCAGCAGCTTGGGGTCTCGGGGGCGCGACTACGAGCAGTACTTC
CASSLGSRGRDYEQYF
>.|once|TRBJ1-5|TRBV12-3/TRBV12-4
TGTGCCAGCAGTCAGGGCAATCAGCCCCAGCATTTT
CASSQGNQPQHF
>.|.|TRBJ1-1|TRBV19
TGTGCCAGTAGTATGGGGTACACTGAAGCTTTCTTT
CASSMGYTEAFF
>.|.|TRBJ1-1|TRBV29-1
TGCAGCGTAGCCCAACATGGGAGGACTGAAGCTTTCTTT
CSVAQHGRTEAFF
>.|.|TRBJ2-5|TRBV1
TGCACCAGCAGCCAAGCCCGAACCTCCGGGCCCGACCAAGAGACCCAGTACTTC
CTSSQARTSGPDQETQYF
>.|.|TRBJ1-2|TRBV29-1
TGCAGCGTTTGGGGAGACTTTAATTGGGGCTACACCTTC
CSVWGDFNWGYTF